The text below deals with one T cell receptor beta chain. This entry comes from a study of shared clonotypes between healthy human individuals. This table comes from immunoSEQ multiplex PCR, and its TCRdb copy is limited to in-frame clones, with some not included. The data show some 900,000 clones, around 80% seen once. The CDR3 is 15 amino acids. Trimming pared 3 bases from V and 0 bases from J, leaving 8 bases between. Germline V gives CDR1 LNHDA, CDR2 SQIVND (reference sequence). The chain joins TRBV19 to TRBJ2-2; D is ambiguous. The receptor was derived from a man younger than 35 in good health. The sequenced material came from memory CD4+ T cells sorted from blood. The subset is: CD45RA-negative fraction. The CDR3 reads CASSMDRSNTGELFF. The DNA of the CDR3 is TGTGCCAGTAGTATGGATCGGTCGAACACCGGGGAGCTGTTTTTT.